This passage covers 11 T cell receptor beta chains from one sample sequenced in a study of vaccination effects on CD4 cells after COVID-19. Using immunoSEQ multiplex PCR, the repertoire was profiled, and TCRdb retains in-frame clones only, with some absent. Of roughly 50,000 clones in the sample, 65% to 90% were seen once. Their recognized antigens are unknown. In the ViraFEST assay, antigen-specific CD4+ clonotypes were identified by expansion after peptide-pool stimulation. Isolation of CD4+ T cells took place after approximately 10 days of culture. This specimen consisted of CD4+ T cells from PBMCs cultured with HCoV-229E spike peptides, obtained before COVID-19 vaccination. Receptors were obtained from a human donor who received a COVID-19 vaccine.

The rearrangement links TRBV7-8 to TRBJ1-2; 9 bases are shared with TRBD1. This CDR3 has 14 amino acids. Trimming cost V 3 bases and J 4 bases; bases outside gene matches: 3. In germline, CDR1 is SGHVS, CDR2 FQNEAQ. CDR3 coding DNA: TGTGCCAGCAGCTTCGGGACAGGGCCCTATGGCTACACCTTC. Translating gives CASSFGTGPYGYTF.

This CDR3 is CASSKDYCHRGGELFF. The CDR3 DNA reads as TGTGCCAGCAGCAAAGATTATTGCCATCGCGGCGGGGAGCTGTTTTTT. V gene TRBV21-1 combines with J gene TRBJ2-2; TRBD2, the table's D call, was not compared with the DNA. TRBV21-1 constitutes a pseudogene. The CDR3 sequence is 16 residues long.

The chain couples TRBV5-1 to TRBJ2-1; 11 bases are shared with TRBD1. Germline CDR1 and CDR2: SGHRS and YFSETQ. Trimming removed 0 bases from V and 3 bases from J; junction bases left unmatched: 5. There are 17 residues in the CDR3. The CDR3 region has the DNA TGCGCCAGCAGCTTGGATCTCGGGACAGGGGGCTACAATGAGCAGTTCTTC. Amino acid sequence: CASSLDLGTGGYNEQFF.

This clone was found a few times. The chain couples TRBV15 to TRBJ2-5; D not certain. Per germline, CDR1 LNHNV and CDR2 YYDKDF (reference sequence). V shed 0 bases and J shed 4 bases, with 12 bases lying between them. The CDR3 is made up of 15 amino acids. The CDR3 DNA sequence: TGTGCCACCAGCAGAGATAGACGGAACACAGAGACCCAGTACTTC. This encodes CATSRDRRNTETQYF.

In nucleotides, the CDR3 is TGTGCCAGTAAGAGGGGGACAGCAACAAACTATGGCTACACCTTC. It is translated as CASKRGTATNYGYTF. The chain recombines TRBV19 with TRBJ1-2; 7 bases match TRBD1. The CDR3 has 15 amino acids. V was clipped by 7 bases and J by 2 bases; unmatched bases: 10. CDR1 is LNHDA, CDR2 SQIVND, per germline (reference sequence).

The genes are TRBV15 and TRBJ2-5; 8 nucleotides align to TRBD2. The ends lost 2 bases at V and 7 bases at J; junction bases unmatched: 6. The germline gives CDR1 LNHNV, CDR2 YYDKDF (reference sequence). The CDR3 is made up of 14 amino acids. The CDR3 DNA is TGTGCCACCAGCAGACCCGGGGGGGTGGTGACCCAGTACTTC. Translated, it gives CATSRPGGVVTQYF.

J is TRBJ2-1 and V is TRBV18; D is unclear. V was pared by 3 bases and J by 5 bases, with 8 bases between. Germline V lookup: CDR1 KGHSH, CDR2 LQKENI. The CDR3 runs to 13 residues. CDR3 sequence (DNA): TGTGCCAGCTCACCGTCCAGCGACAATGAGCAGTTCTTC. Encoded protein: CASSPSSDNEQFF.

The chain couples TRBV4-3 to TRBJ2-2; 7 bases agree with TRBD1. This CDR3 is built from 16 residues. J was trimmed by 3 bases and V by 4 bases; bases with no gene match: 8. Germline CDR1 LGHNA, CDR2 YSLEER. The CDR3 region has the DNA TGCGCCAGCAGCCTTGTGACAGGGTCGGACACCGGGGAGCTGTTTTTT. Its translation is CASSLVTGSDTGELFF.

This rearrangement joins TRBV7-2 to TRBJ2-1; D gene ambiguous. Trimming removed 5 bases at V and 0 bases at J, with 14 bases between. CDR3 size: 16 residues. The germline gives CDR1 SGHTA, CDR2 FQGNSA. CDR3 residues: CASSPSSASSYNEQFF. The DNA for the CDR3 is TGTGCCAGCAGCCCCTCCAGCGCTAGCTCCTACAATGAGCAGTTCTTC. Looking up the rest from reference TRBV7-2 and TRBJ2-1 gives the full variable domain: GAGVSQSPSNKVTEKGKDVELRCDPISGHTALYWYRQSLGQGLEFLIYFQGNSAPDKSGLPSDRFSAERTGGSVSTLTIQRTQQEDSAVYLCASSPSSASSYNEQFFGPGTRLTVL.

The V call is TRBV2, the J call TRBJ1-1, with a weak D call TRBD1 (5 bases). This CDR3 comprises 13 residues. Trimming took 2 bases from V and 10 from J, leaving 14 bases between them. CDR1 and CDR2 (germline): SNHLY, FYNNEI. CDR3 sequence (DNA): TGTGCCAGCAGTGAAAGTTTTCAGGGTGGAGCTTTCTTT. Protein sequence: CASSESFQGGAFF.

This clone was picked up one time. CDR3 sequence: CASSTQGDTEAFF. The CDR3 region has the DNA TGTGCCAGCTCAACGCAGGGGGACACTGAAGCTTTCTTT. The V call is TRBV18, the J call TRBJ1-1; 7 nucleotides line up with TRBD1. This CDR3 contains 13 residues. V was clipped by 5 bases and J by 3 bases; unmatched bases: 3. Germline CDR1 is KGHSH and CDR2 is LQKENI.